This T cell receptor (beta chain) was sequenced during a study of cytotoxic CD8 clonotypes in ibrutinib-treated CLL. Germline assignment: CDR1 SGHDN and CDR2 FVKESK. Trimming removed 5 bases at V and 6 bases at J, with 17 bases between. The CDR3 is 14 amino acids. Measured with immunoSEQ multiplex PCR; TCRdb has only the in-frame clones, and not every one. Of around 300,000 clones listed, about 80% are singletons. Sequencing used PBMCs, obtained before ibrutinib treatment. V usage is TRBV14 and J usage is TRBJ2-7; D perhaps matches TRBD1 (5 bases). The sequence came from a human donor with chronic lymphocytic leukemia. CDR3 sequence reads: CASSESQGVSEQYF. CDR3 nucleotide sequence: TGTGCCAGCAGCGAATCCCAAGGGGTGAGCGAGCAGTACTTC.